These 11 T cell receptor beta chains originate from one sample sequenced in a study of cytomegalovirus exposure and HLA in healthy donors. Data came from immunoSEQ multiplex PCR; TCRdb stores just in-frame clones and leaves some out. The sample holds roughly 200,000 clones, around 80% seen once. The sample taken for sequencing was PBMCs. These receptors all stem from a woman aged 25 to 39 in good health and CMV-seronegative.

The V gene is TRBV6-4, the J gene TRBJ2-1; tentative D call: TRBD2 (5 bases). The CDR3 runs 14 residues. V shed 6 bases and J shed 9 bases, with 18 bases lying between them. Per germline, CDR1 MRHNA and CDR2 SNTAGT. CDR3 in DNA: TGTGCCAGCAGCGAAGCCTCGGGATGGAGTGAGCAGTTCTTC. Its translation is CASSEASGWSEQFF.

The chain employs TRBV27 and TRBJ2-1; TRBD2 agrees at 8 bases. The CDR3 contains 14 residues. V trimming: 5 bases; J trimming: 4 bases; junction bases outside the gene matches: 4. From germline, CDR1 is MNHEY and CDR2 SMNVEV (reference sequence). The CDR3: CASSPGGPYNEQFF. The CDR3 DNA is TGTGCCAGCAGTCCGGGAGGGCCGTACAATGAGCAGTTCTTC.

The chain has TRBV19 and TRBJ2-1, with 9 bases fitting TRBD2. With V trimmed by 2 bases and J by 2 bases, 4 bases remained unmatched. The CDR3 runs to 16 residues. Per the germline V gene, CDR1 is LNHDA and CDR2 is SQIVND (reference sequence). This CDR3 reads CASSIISGGPYNEQFF. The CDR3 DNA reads TGTGCCAGTAGTATAATTAGCGGGGGCCCCTACAATGAGCAGTTCTTC.

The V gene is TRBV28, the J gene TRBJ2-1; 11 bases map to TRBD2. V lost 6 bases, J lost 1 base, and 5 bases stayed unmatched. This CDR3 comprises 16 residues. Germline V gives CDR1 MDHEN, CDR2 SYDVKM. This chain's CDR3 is CASSYSGGGSYNEQFF. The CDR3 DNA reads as TGTGCCAGCAGCTATAGCGGGGGGGGATCCTACAATGAGCAGTTCTTC. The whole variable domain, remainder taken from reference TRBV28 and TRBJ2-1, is DVKVTQSSRYLVKRTGEKVFLECVQDMDHENMFWYRQDPGLGLRLIYFSYDVKMKEKGDIPEGYSVSREKKERFSLILESASTNQTSMYLCASSYSGGGSYNEQFFGPGTRLTVL.

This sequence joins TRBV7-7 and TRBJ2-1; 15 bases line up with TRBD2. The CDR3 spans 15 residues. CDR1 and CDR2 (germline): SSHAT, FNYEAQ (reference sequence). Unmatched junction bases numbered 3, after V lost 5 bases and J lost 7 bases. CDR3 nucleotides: TGTGCCAGCAGCCAAGGACTAGCGGGAGGGAATGAGCAGTTCTTC. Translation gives CASSQGLAGGNEQFF.

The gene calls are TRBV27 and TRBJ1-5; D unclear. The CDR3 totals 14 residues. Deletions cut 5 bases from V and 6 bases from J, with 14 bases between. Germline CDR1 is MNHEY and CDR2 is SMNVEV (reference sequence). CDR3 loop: CASSDGPAGQPQHF. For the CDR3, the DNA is TGTGCCAGCAGTGACGGACCCGCGGGTCAGCCCCAGCATTTT.

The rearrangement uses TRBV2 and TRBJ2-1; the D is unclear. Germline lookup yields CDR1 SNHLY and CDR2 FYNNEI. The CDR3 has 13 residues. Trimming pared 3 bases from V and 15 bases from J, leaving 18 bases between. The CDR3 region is CASSELGGLVLFF. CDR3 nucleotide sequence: TGTGCCAGCAGTGAGTTAGGCGGCCTAGTGCTGTTCTTC.

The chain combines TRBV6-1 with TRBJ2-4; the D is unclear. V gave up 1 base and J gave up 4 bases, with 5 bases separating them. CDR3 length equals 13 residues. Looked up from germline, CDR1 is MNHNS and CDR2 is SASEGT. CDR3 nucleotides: TGTGCCAGCAGTGAAGAGCCGAAAAACATTCAGTACTTC. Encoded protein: CASSEEPKNIQYF.

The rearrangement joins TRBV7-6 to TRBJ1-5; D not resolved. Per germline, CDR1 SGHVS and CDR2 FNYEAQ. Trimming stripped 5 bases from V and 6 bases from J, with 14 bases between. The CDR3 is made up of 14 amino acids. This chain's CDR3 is CASSPGLGVQPQHF. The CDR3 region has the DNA TGTGCCAGCAGCCCGGGCCTCGGGGTTCAGCCCCAGCATTTT.

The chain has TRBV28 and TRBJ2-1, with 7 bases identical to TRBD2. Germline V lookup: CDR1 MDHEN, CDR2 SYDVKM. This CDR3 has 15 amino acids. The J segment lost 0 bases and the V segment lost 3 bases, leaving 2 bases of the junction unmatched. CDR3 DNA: TGTGCCAGCAGTTTGGGCGGGAGCTCCTACAATGAGCAGTTCTTC. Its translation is CASSLGGSSYNEQFF. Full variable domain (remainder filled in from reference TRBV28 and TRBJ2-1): DVKVTQSSRYLVKRTGEKVFLECVQDMDHENMFWYRQDPGLGLRLIYFSYDVKMKEKGDIPEGYSVSREKKERFSLILESASTNQTSMYLCASSLGGSSYNEQFFGPGTRLTVL.

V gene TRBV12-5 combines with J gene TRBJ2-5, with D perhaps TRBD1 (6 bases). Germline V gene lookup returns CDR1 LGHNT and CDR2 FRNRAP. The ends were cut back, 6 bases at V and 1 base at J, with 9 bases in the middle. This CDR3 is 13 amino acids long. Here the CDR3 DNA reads TGTGCTAGTGGGAGGGGGACCCAAGAGACCCAGTACTTC. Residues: CASGRGTQETQYF.